This T cell receptor (beta chain) stems from a study of vaccination and CD4 T cells after COVID-19. As to treatment: roughly 10-day PBMC culture with coronavirus spike peptide pools or control peptides (ViraFEST assay). Germline V gene data show CDR1 as MNHEY and CDR2 as SVGAGI. V was shortened by 2 bases and J by 0 bases, with 8 bases between the two germline ends. This CDR3 is built from 14 residues. With respect to this clonotype: Its target is not known.

Sequencing of cultured CD4+ T cell DNA used the Oncomine TCR Beta short-read assay. MiXCR, run by TCRdb on the PCR reads, gives a single entry per CDR3 protein. The table includes about 14,000 distinct CDR3 sequences, around half detected once. Sequencing was carried out using CD4+ T cells from blood, cultured in vitro. The chain has TRBV6-5 and TRBJ2-7; no clear D. The receptor was derived from a human donor who had recovered from COVID-19. The CDR3 DNA follows: TGTGCCAGCAGTTACCTTCTAAGCTCCTACGAGCAGTACTTC. Translating gives CASSYLLSSYEQYF.